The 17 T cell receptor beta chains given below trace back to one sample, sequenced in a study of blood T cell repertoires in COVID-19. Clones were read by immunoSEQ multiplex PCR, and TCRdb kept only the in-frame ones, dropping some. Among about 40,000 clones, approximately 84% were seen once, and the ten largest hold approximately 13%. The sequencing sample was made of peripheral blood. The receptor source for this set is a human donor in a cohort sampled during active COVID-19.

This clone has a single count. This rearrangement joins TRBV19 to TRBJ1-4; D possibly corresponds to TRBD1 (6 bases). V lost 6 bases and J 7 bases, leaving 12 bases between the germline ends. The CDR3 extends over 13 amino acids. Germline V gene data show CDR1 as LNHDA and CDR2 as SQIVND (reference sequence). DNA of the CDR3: TGTGCCAGTAGAACGGGACAACTTGAAAAACTGTTTTTT. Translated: CASRTGQLEKLFF.

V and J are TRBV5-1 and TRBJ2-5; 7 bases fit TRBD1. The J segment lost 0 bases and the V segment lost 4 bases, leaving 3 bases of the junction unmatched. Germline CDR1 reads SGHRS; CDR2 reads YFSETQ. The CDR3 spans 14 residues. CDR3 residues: CASSPTGYQETQYF. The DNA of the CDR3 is TGCGCCAGCAGCCCGACAGGGTACCAAGAGACCCAGTACTTC.

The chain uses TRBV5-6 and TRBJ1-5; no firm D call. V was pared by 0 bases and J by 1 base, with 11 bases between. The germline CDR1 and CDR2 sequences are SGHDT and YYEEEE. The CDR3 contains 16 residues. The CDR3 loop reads CASSLARFSSNQPQHF. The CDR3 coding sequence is TGTGCCAGCAGCTTGGCCCGGTTTAGCAGCAATCAGCCCCAGCATTTT.

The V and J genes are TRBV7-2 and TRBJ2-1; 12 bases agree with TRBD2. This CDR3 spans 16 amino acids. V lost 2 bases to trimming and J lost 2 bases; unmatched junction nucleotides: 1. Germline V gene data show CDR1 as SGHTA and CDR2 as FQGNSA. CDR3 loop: CASSLLAGGTYNEQFF. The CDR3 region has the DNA TGTGCCAGCAGCTTACTAGCGGGGGGGACCTACAATGAGCAGTTCTTC.

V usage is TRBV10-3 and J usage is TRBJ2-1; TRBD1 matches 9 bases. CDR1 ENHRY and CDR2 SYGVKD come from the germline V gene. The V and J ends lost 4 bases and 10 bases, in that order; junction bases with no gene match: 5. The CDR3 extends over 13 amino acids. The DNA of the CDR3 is TGTGCCATCAGTGGGGACAGGGTGCAAGAGCAGTTCTTC. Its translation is CAISGDRVQEQFF.

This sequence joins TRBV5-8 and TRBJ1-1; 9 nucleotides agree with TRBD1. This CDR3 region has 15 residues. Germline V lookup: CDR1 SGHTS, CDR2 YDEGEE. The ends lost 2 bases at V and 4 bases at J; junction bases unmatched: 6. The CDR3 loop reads CASSFKRQGVTEAFF. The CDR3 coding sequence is TGTGCCAGCAGCTTTAAGCGACAGGGGGTCACTGAAGCTTTCTTT.

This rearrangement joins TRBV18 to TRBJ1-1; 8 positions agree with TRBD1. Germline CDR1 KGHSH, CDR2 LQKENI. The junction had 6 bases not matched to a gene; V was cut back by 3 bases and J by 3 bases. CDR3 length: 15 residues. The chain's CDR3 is CASSPWTGSDTEAFF. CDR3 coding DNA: TGTGCCAGCTCACCCTGGACAGGGAGCGACACTGAAGCTTTCTTT.

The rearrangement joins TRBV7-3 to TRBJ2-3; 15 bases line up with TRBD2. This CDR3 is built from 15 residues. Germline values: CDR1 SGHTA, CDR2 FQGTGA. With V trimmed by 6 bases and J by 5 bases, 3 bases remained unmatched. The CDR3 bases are TGTGCCAGCAGTCGGGGACTAGCGGGAGGAGATACGCAGTATTTT. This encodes CASSRGLAGGDTQYF.

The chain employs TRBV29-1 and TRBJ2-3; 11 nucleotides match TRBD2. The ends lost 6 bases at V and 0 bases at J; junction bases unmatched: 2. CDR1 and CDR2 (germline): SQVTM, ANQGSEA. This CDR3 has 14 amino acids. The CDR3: CSVGTSGSTDTQYF. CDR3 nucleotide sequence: TGCAGCGTGGGGACTAGCGGTAGCACAGATACGCAGTATTTT.

CDR3 DNA: TGTGCCAGCAGCTCGGGGCGGGGGTCAGATACGCAGTATTTT. This translates into CASSSGRGSDTQYF. V is TRBV5-6 and J is TRBJ2-3, with TRBD2 identical over 7 bases. The germline V gene encodes CDR1 SGHDT and CDR2 YYEEEE. The CDR3 runs to 14 residues. V gave up 3 bases and J gave up 4 bases; unmatched junction bases: 5. Combining the CDR3 with reference TRBV5-6 and TRBJ2-3 gives the whole variable domain DAGVTQSPTHLIKTRGQQVTLRCSPKSGHDTVSWYQQALGQGPQFIFQYYEEEERQRGNFPDRFSGHQFPNYSSELNVNALLLGDSALYLCASSSGRGSDTQYFGPGTRLTVL.

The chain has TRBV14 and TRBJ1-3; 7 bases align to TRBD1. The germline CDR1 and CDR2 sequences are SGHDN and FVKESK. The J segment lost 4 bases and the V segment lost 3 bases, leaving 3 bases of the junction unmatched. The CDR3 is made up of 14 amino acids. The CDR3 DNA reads TGTGCCAGCAGCCAGCGACAGGGCGGAAACACCATATATTTT. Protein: CASSQRQGGNTIYF.

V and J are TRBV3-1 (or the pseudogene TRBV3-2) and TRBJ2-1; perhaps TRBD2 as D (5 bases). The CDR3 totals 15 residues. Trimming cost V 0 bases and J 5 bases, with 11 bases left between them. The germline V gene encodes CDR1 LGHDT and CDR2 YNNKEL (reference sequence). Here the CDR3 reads CASSQDQGRHNEQFF. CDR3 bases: TGTGCCAGCAGCCAAGACCAAGGGAGACACAATGAGCAGTTCTTC.

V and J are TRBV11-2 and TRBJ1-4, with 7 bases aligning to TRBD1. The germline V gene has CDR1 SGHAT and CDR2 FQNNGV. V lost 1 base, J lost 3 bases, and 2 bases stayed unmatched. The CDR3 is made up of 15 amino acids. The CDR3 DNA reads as TGTGCCAGCAGCTTAGGGACAGGCCCTAATGAAAAACTGTTTTTT. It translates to CASSLGTGPNEKLFF.

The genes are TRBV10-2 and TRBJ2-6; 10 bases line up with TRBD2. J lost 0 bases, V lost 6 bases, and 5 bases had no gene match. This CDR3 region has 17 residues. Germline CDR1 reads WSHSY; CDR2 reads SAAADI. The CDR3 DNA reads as TGCGCCAGCAGCCTAGCGGGGGCTTCCTCTGGGGCCAACGTCCTGACTTTC. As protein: CASSLAGASSGANVLTF.

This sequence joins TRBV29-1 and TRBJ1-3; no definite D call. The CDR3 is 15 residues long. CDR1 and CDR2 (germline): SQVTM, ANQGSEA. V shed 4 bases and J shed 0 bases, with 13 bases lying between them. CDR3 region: CSVGVGLSSGNTIYF. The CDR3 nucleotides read TGCAGCGTTGGAGTGGGCTTAAGCTCTGGAAACACCATATATTTT.

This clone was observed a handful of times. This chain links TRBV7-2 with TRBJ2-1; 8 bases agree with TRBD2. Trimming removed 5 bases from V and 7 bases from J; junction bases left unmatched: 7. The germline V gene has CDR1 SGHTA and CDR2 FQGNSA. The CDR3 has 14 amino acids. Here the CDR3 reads CASSPRGGRNEQFF. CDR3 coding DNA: TGTGCCAGCAGCCCCCGGGGGGGTCGGAATGAGCAGTTCTTC.

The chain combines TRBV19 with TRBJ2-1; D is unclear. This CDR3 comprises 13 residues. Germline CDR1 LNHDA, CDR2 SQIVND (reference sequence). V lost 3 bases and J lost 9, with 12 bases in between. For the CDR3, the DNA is TGTGCCAGTAGTATCTCAGCGTTGAGTGAGCAGTTCTTC. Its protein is CASSISALSEQFF.